Listed below are T cell receptor beta chains from one sample, sequenced in a study of radiation and T cells in renal cell carcinoma. Using immunoSEQ multiplex PCR, the repertoire was profiled, and TCRdb retains in-frame clones only, with some absent. The sample records about 62,000 clones, more than 60% being singletons. The source material was blood, sampled from a patient whose treatment included radiotherapy and nephrectomy. All receptors come from a man in his 60s with renal cell carcinoma. Both conserved end residues are part of each CDR3. Fields, in order: clone size, J gene, D gene, V gene, CDR3 DNA, CDR3 protein. D genes are given only for firm matches. Rows may omit the clone size; those that give it use once, few, many or a size class.

abundance: -; j_gene: TRBJ2-5; d_gene: -; v_gene: TRBV5-4; CDR3nt: TGTGCCAGCAGCGACCGGACGGAAGAAGAGACCCAGTACTTC; CDR3aa: CASSDRTEEETQYF
abundance: -; j_gene: TRBJ1-2; d_gene: -; v_gene: TRBV7-9; CDR3nt: TGTGCCAGCGGCCGACAGGTGGAAGCCTACACCTTC; CDR3aa: CASGRQVEAYTF
abundance: once; j_gene: TRBJ1-1; d_gene: TRBD1; v_gene: TRBV30; CDR3nt: TGTGCCTGGAGGGGTCCCGGGACAGGGACCGCTGAAGCTTTCTTT; CDR3aa: CAWRGPGTGTAEAFF
abundance: once; j_gene: TRBJ2-2; d_gene: -; v_gene: TRBV7-9; CDR3nt: TGTGCCAGCAGCCCGCGGGACATGAACACCGGGGAGCTGTTTTTT; CDR3aa: CASSPRDMNTGELFF
abundance: -; j_gene: TRBJ1-4; d_gene: -; v_gene: TRBV29-1; CDR3nt: TGCAGCGTTGAAGATAGCCGCGGCGGGGATGAAAAACTGTTTTTT; CDR3aa: CSVEDSRGGDEKLFF
abundance: medium-sized; j_gene: TRBJ1-5; d_gene: -; v_gene: TRBV25-1; CDR3nt: TGTGCCAGCAGTGGCCGGGCCTCAAATCAGCCCCAGCATTTT; CDR3aa: CASSGRASNQPQHF
abundance: few; j_gene: TRBJ1-5; d_gene: TRBD1; v_gene: TRBV19; CDR3nt: TGTGCCAGTACCCCGGGACAGTTAAATCAGCCCCAGCATTTT; CDR3aa: CASTPGQLNQPQHF
abundance: -; j_gene: TRBJ1-4; d_gene: -; v_gene: TRBV11-2; CDR3nt: TGTGCCAGCAGCCGGGCCGGGCCAGATGAAAAACTGTTTTTT; CDR3aa: CASSRAGPDEKLFF
abundance: -; j_gene: TRBJ1-4; d_gene: -; v_gene: TRBV7-8; CDR3nt: TGTGCCAGCAGCTTAGTTAGGGGTGGGAAAAAACTGTTTTTT; CDR3aa: CASSLVRGGKKLFF
abundance: -; j_gene: TRBJ2-2; d_gene: TRBD1; v_gene: TRBV6-6; CDR3nt: TGTGCCAGCAGTTTATCGGGGACAGGGATAATCGGGGAGCTGTTTTTT; CDR3aa: CASSLSGTGIIGELFF
abundance: -; j_gene: TRBJ2-3; d_gene: -; v_gene: TRBV29-1; CDR3nt: TGCAGCGTTACAGGGGAGGGCACAGATACGCAGTATTTT; CDR3aa: CSVTGEGTDTQYF
abundance: few; j_gene: TRBJ1-3; d_gene: -; v_gene: TRBV6-1; CDR3nt: TGTGCCAGCAGCCGGGGGTCTGGAAACACCATATATTTT; CDR3aa: CASSRGSGNTIYF
abundance: -; j_gene: TRBJ2-7; d_gene: -; v_gene: TRBV9; CDR3nt: TGTGCCAGCGGGGGTGCCTACGAGCAGTACTTC; CDR3aa: CASGGAYEQYF
abundance: -; j_gene: TRBJ2-3; d_gene: -; v_gene: TRBV7-8; CDR3nt: TGTGCCAGCAGCTTAGTACAGACCGTCACAGATACGCAGTATTTT; CDR3aa: CASSLVQTVTDTQYF
abundance: -; j_gene: TRBJ2-7; d_gene: TRBD1; v_gene: TRBV6-5; CDR3nt: TGTGCCAGCAGTTACTCGTTCGGACAGGGAGCCTACGAGCAGTACTTC; CDR3aa: CASSYSFGQGAYEQYF
abundance: -; j_gene: TRBJ1-1; d_gene: -; v_gene: TRBV10-1; CDR3nt: TGCGCCAGCAGTTCCCACGCTGAAGCTTTCTTT; CDR3aa: CASSSHAEAFF
abundance: -; j_gene: TRBJ1-2; d_gene: TRBD1; v_gene: TRBV10-2; CDR3nt: TGCGCCAGCAGTGAGACAGGGGGCGTCAATGGCTACACCTTC; CDR3aa: CASSETGGVNGYTF
abundance: -; j_gene: TRBJ2-1; d_gene: -; v_gene: TRBV7-6; CDR3nt: TGTGCCAGCAGCTTAGCGGGGGAGTACAATGAGCAGTTCTTC; CDR3aa: CASSLAGEYNEQFF
abundance: -; j_gene: TRBJ1-1; d_gene: -; v_gene: TRBV10-1; CDR3nt: TGCGCCAGCAGAGTCACGGGTAAGAACCCGATGAACACTGAAGCTTTCTTT; CDR3aa: CASRVTGKNPMNTEAFF
abundance: -; j_gene: TRBJ1-3; d_gene: -; v_gene: TRBV28; CDR3nt: TGTGCCAGCAGTTCCGCCGGCGAGAAGCGATCGGGAAACACCATATATTTT; CDR3aa: CASSSAGEKRSGNTIYF
abundance: -; j_gene: TRBJ2-1; d_gene: TRBD1; v_gene: TRBV7-9; CDR3nt: TGTGCCAGCAGCCAAAAAAACCGACAGGGCCCCTACAATGAGCAGTTCTTC; CDR3aa: CASSQKNRQGPYNEQFF
abundance: once; j_gene: TRBJ2-3; d_gene: TRBD2; v_gene: TRBV7-2; CDR3nt: TGTGCCAGCAGCTCCGGGACTAGCGGGGGCACAGATACGCAGTATTTT; CDR3aa: CASSSGTSGGTDTQYF
abundance: -; j_gene: TRBJ1-5; d_gene: TRBD1; v_gene: TRBV6-1; CDR3nt: TGTGCCAGCTCCTCCCCGGACAGGGCCAATCAGCCCCAGCATTTT; CDR3aa: CASSSPDRANQPQHF
abundance: few; j_gene: TRBJ1-5; d_gene: TRBD1; v_gene: TRBV6-5; CDR3nt: TGTGCCAGCAGCTTGGGACAGGGGAGCAATCAGCCCCAGCATTTT; CDR3aa: CASSLGQGSNQPQHF
abundance: -; j_gene: TRBJ2-2; d_gene: -; v_gene: TRBV19; CDR3nt: TGTGCCAGTAGTATATTTCGGCTAGCGAGCACCGGGGAGCTGTTTTTT; CDR3aa: CASSIFRLASTGELFF
abundance: -; j_gene: TRBJ1-5; d_gene: -; v_gene: TRBV12-5; CDR3nt: TGTGCTAGTGGTTTACAGGGTTCAGGTCAGCCCCAGCATTTT; CDR3aa: CASGLQGSGQPQHF
abundance: -; j_gene: TRBJ1-2; d_gene: -; v_gene: TRBV10-1; CDR3nt: TGCGCCAGCAGACAGGGTGGGTATGGCTACACCTTC; CDR3aa: CASRQGGYGYTF
abundance: -; j_gene: TRBJ1-1; d_gene: -; v_gene: TRBV5-4; CDR3nt: TGTGCCAGCAGCTTGGGGGGCGCGGGGAACACTGAAGCTTTCTTT; CDR3aa: CASSLGGAGNTEAFF
abundance: once; j_gene: TRBJ2-1; d_gene: -; v_gene: TRBV14; CDR3nt: TGTGCCAGCAGCCAAGTTATGGGGGGGCACCTTCCAGAGCAGTTCTTC; CDR3aa: CASSQVMGGHLPEQFF
abundance: -; j_gene: TRBJ2-5; d_gene: -; v_gene: TRBV19; CDR3nt: TGTGCCAGTAGCCTAGGGCGCGGAGAGACCCAGTACTTC; CDR3aa: CASSLGRGETQYF
abundance: -; j_gene: TRBJ2-7; d_gene: -; v_gene: TRBV27; CDR3nt: TGTGCCAGCAGGCTCACTATTTTCGCCGAGCAGTACTTC; CDR3aa: CASRLTIFAEQYF
abundance: -; j_gene: TRBJ2-1; d_gene: TRBD2; v_gene: TRBV5-4; CDR3nt: TGTGCCAGCAGCTTGACTAGCGGGGGGCACAATGAGCAGTTCTTC; CDR3aa: CASSLTSGGHNEQFF
abundance: -; j_gene: TRBJ2-1; d_gene: TRBD2; v_gene: TRBV5-6; CDR3nt: TGTGCCAGCAGCTTGGGATGGACTAGCGGTCCCAATGAGCAGTTCTTC; CDR3aa: CASSLGWTSGPNEQFF
abundance: -; j_gene: TRBJ1-6; d_gene: TRBD1; v_gene: TRBV5-1; CDR3nt: TGCGCCAGCAGCCCTTGGGGACAGGGGGTTGGTAAGAATTCACCCCTCCACTTT; CDR3aa: CASSPWGQGVGKNSPLHF
abundance: few; j_gene: TRBJ1-2; d_gene: -; v_gene: TRBV5-6; CDR3nt: TGTGCCAGCAGCGTCGGACAAGGCCTCTATGGCTACACCTTC; CDR3aa: CASSVGQGLYGYTF
abundance: -; j_gene: TRBJ1-2; d_gene: TRBD1; v_gene: TRBV30; CDR3nt: TGTGCCTGGAGGGACAGGGGGTCCTATGGCTACACCTTC; CDR3aa: CAWRDRGSYGYTF
abundance: -; j_gene: TRBJ1-1; d_gene: -; v_gene: TRBV6-1; CDR3nt: TGTGCCAGCAGTGAAAATGGGGGCACTGAAGCTTTCTTT; CDR3aa: CASSENGGTEAFF
abundance: few; j_gene: TRBJ2-7; d_gene: -; v_gene: TRBV4-1; CDR3nt: TGCGCCAGCAGCCAAGCCGACAGACCGAACTACGAGCAGTACTTC; CDR3aa: CASSQADRPNYEQYF
abundance: -; j_gene: TRBJ1-1; d_gene: -; v_gene: TRBV25-1; CDR3nt: TGTGCCAGCAGCTCGGGCTTCACTGAAGCTTTCTTT; CDR3aa: CASSSGFTEAFF
abundance: -; j_gene: TRBJ1-1; d_gene: -; v_gene: TRBV5-6; CDR3nt: TGTGCCAGCACCCGGAGACAGGCTGGGAACACTGAAGCTTTCTTT; CDR3aa: CASTRRQAGNTEAFF
abundance: few; j_gene: TRBJ1-2; d_gene: -; v_gene: TRBV7-9; CDR3nt: TGTGCCAGCAGCATAATATCCGACAAGAGCGGACACTATGGCTACACCTTC; CDR3aa: CASSIISDKSGHYGYTF
abundance: -; j_gene: TRBJ2-2; d_gene: -; v_gene: TRBV7-6; CDR3nt: TGTGCCAGCAGCTTCACCGGGGAGCTGTTTTTT; CDR3aa: CASSFTGELFF
abundance: -; j_gene: TRBJ1-4; d_gene: -; v_gene: TRBV30; CDR3nt: TGTGCCTGGAGACGAGCCCGTCAACTGTTTTTT; CDR3aa: CAWRRARQLFF
abundance: -; j_gene: TRBJ1-1; d_gene: -; v_gene: TRBV27; CDR3nt: TGTGCCAGCATCTCTAGGGGGAACACTGAAGCTTTCTTT; CDR3aa: CASISRGNTEAFF
abundance: -; j_gene: TRBJ2-7; d_gene: -; v_gene: TRBV6-1; CDR3nt: TGTGCCAGCAGTGAAGACAGCGAAACTTACGAGCAGTACTTC; CDR3aa: CASSEDSETYEQYF
abundance: -; j_gene: TRBJ2-1; d_gene: -; v_gene: TRBV21-1; CDR3nt: TGTGCCAGCAGATACGGGACCTCCTACAATGAGCAGTTCTTC; CDR3aa: CASRYGTSYNEQFF
abundance: few; j_gene: TRBJ1-1; d_gene: -; v_gene: TRBV7-9; CDR3nt: TGTGCCGGCACTAAGTCCATGAACACTGAAGCTTTCTTT; CDR3aa: CAGTKSMNTEAFF
abundance: -; j_gene: TRBJ1-3; d_gene: -; v_gene: TRBV5-1; CDR3nt: TGCGCCAGCAGCTTGGCCAGTCAGTCTGGAAACACCATATATTTT; CDR3aa: CASSLASQSGNTIYF
abundance: -; j_gene: TRBJ1-3; d_gene: -; v_gene: TRBV6-4; CDR3nt: TGTGCCAGCAGTATCGGGGGAGGGCCTAGGTGGGACACCATATATTTT; CDR3aa: CASSIGGGPRWDTIYF
abundance: -; j_gene: TRBJ1-6; d_gene: -; v_gene: TRBV11-2; CDR3nt: TGTGCCAGCAGCTTAGAAAGACTGCTTAACCCCCTCCACTTT; CDR3aa: CASSLERLLNPLHF
abundance: -; j_gene: TRBJ2-1; d_gene: -; v_gene: TRBV19; CDR3nt: TGTGCCAGTAGTATAGCGGCCTCTACCCGTCTCAATGAGCAGTTCTTC; CDR3aa: CASSIAASTRLNEQFF